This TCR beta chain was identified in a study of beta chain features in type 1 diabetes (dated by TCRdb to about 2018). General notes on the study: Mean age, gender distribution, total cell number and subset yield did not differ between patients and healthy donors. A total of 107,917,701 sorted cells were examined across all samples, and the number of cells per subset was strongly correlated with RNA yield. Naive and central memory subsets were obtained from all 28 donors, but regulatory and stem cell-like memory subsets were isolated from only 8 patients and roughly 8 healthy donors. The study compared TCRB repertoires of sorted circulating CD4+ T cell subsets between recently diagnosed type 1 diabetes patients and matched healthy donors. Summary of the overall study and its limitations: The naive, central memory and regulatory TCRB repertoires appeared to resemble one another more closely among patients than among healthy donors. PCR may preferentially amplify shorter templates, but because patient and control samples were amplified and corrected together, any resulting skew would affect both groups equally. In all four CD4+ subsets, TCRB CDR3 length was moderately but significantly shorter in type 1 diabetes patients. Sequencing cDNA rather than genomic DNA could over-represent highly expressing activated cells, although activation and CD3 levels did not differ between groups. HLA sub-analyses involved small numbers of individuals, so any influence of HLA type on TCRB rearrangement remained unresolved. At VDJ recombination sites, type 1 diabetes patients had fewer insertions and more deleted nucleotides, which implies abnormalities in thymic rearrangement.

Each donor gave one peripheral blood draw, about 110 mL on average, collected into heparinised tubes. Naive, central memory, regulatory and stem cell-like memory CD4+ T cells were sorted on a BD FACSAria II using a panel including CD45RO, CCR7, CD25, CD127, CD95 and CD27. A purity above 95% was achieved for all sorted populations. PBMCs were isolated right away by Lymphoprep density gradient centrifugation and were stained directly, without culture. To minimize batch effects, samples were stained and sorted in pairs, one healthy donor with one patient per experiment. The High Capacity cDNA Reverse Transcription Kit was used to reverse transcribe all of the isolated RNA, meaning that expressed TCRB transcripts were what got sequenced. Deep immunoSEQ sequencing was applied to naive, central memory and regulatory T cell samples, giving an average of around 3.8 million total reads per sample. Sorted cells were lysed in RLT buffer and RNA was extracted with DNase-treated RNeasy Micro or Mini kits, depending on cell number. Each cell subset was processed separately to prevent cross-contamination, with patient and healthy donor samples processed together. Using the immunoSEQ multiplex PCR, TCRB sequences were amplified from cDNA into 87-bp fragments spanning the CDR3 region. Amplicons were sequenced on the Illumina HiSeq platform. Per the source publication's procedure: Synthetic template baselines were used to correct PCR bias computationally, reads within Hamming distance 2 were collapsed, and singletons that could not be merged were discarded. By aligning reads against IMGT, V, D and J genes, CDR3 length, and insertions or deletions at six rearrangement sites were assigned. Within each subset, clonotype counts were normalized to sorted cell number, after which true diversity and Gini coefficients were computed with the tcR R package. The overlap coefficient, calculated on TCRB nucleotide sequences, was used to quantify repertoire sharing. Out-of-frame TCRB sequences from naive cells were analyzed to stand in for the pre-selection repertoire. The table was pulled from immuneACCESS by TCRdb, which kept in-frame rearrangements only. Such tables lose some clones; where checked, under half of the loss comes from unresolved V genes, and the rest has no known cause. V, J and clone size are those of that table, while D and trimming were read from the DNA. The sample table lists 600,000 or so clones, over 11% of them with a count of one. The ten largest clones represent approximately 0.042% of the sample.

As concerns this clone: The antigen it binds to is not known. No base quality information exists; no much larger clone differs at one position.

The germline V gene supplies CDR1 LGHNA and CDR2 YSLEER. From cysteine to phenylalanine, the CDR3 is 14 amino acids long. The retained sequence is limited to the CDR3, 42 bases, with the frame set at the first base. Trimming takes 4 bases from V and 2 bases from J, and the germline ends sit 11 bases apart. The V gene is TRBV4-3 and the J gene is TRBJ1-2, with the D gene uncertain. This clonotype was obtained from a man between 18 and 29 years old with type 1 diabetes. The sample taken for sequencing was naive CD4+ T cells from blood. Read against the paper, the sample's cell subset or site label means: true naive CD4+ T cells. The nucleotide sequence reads TGCGCCAGCAGCCTTCTCGGACTCAACTATGGCTACACCTTC. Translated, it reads CASSLLGLNYGYTF.